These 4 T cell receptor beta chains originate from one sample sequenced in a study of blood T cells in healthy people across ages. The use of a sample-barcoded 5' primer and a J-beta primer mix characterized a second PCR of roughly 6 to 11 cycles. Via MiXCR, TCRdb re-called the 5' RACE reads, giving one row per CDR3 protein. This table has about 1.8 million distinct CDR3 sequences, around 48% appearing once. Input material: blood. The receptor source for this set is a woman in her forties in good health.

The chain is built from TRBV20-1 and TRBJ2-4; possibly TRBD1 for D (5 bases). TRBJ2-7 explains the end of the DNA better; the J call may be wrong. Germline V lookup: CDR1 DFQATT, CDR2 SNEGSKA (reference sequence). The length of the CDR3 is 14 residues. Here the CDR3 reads CSASQGTTTYEQYF. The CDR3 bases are TGCAGTGCTAGCCAGGGAACTACTACCTACGAGCAGTACTTC.

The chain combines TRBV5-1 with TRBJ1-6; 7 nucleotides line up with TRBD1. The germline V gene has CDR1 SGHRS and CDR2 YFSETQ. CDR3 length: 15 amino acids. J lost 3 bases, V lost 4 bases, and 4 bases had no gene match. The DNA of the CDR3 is TGCGCCAGCAGCGCCGGGACAGACTATAATTCACCCCTCCACTTT. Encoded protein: CASSAGTDYNSPLHF.

CDR3 nucleotides: TGTGCCAGCAGCCATAATAAAATAGCGGTTTGGTACCAAGAGACCCAGTACTTC. Translation gives CASSHNKIAVWYQETQYF. V usage is TRBV3-1 and J usage is TRBJ2-5, with D perhaps TRBD2 (6 bases). CDR1 is LGHDT and CDR2 is YNNKEL in the germline V gene (reference sequence). The CDR3 spans 18 residues. V was cut by 3 bases and J by 0 bases, with 20 bases left in between.

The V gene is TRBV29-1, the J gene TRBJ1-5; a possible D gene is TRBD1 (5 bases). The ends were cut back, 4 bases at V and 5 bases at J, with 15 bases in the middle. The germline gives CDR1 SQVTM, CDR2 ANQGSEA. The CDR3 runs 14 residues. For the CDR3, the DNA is TGCAGCGTTGCCTTGCGGGGAGGGGATCAGCCCCAGCATTTT. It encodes CSVALRGGDQPQHF.